Below, 20 T cell receptor beta chains from the same sample are listed, as sequenced in a study of shared clonotypes between healthy human individuals. The protocol was immunoSEQ multiplex PCR, while the TCRdb copy is restricted to in-frame clones and leaves out a portion. The table records roughly 500,000 clones, about 84% of them present only once. The sample was PBMCs. These receptors all come from a woman aged 40-49 years in good health. Some clones in this sample may be carry-over from other donors' samples.

The chain combines TRBV7-2 with TRBJ2-7, with TRBD1 matching 7 bases. The CDR3 loop spans 14 amino acids. Trimming at V came to 5 bases and at J to 7 bases, leaving 11 bases not matched to a gene. Germline-derived CDR1 and CDR2 are SGHTA and FQGNSA. Here the CDR3 DNA reads TGTGCCAGCAGCCGAGACAGGGCGCTAGGGGAGCAGTACTTC. Residues: CASSRDRALGEQYF.

On this clone: With only one base between it and a far larger clone, this is likely a read error. The chain couples TRBV6-5 to TRBJ2-7; D not certain. V was clipped by 0 bases and J by 5 bases, with 14 bases between them. The CDR3 covers 15 residues. The germline CDR1 and CDR2 sequences are MNHEY and SVGAGI. CDR3 residues: CASSYSIGLSDEQYF. The DNA of the CDR3 is TGTGCCAGCAGTTACTCGATAGGTTTGTCGGACGAGCAGTACTTC.

This clone is a singleton in its sample. The genes are TRBV10-3 and TRBJ2-2; D may be TRBD1 (5 bases). Germline loops: CDR1 ENHRY, CDR2 SYGVKD. The CDR3 sequence is 16 residues long. The V gene lost 9 bases and the J gene lost 4 bases, with 21 bases spanning the gap. CDR3 amino acids: CAITSPRQSLTGELFF. For the CDR3, the DNA is TGTGCCATTACCTCTCCGAGACAGAGCCTCACCGGGGAGCTGTTTTTT.

The chain has TRBV11-3 and TRBJ2-1, with a weak D call TRBD1 (5 bases). Trimming cost V 5 bases and J 5 bases, with 13 bases left between them. Germline loops: CDR1 SGHNT, CDR2 YENEEA. The CDR3 is 14 amino acids. CDR3 region: CASSQGQQDNEQFF. The CDR3 region has the DNA TGTGCCAGCAGCCAGGGCCAGCAAGACAATGAGCAGTTCTTC.

The V and J genes are TRBV29-1 and TRBJ1-4; no reliable D call. This CDR3 region has 13 residues. V was clipped by 4 bases and J by 8 bases, with 14 bases between them. CDR1 and CDR2 (germline): SQVTM, ANQGSEA. As DNA, the CDR3 is TGCAGCGTTGGTGGAGGGAATGGGGAAAAACTGTTTTTT. Protein product: CSVGGGNGEKLFF.

Points on this clone: A read error is likely here: a far larger clone is one base away. The same CDR3 is also encoded by other DNA sequences in this sample. The V call is TRBV7-9, the J call TRBJ2-7, with D tentatively TRBD1 (5 bases). The CDR3 sequence is 15 residues long. Trimming pared 5 bases from V and 7 bases from J, leaving 21 bases between. The germline V gene has CDR1 SEHNR and CDR2 FQNEAQ (reference sequence). The CDR3 DNA reads as TGTGCCAGCAGCCACACCTTGTCTGGGGCAAGGGAGCAGTACTTC. This encodes CASSHTLSGAREQYF.

The V call is TRBV10-2, the J call TRBJ2-2, with 14 positions matching TRBD2. The CDR3 is made up of 18 amino acids. From germline, CDR1 is WSHSY and CDR2 SAAADI. With 6 bases clipped from V and 0 bases from J, the junction kept 6 bases outside the gene matches. CDR3 nucleotides: TGCGCCAGCAGGTCGACTAGCGGGAGGGCCCCGAACACCGGGGAGCTGTTTTTT. This sequence encodes CASRSTSGRAPNTGELFF.

Concerning this clone itself: Since a far larger clone is one base different, this is likely a read error. Distinct nucleotide sequences in the sample also encode this CDR3. This rearrangement joins TRBV11-2 to TRBJ1-1; D not certain. The CDR3 totals 13 residues. Germline CDR1 and CDR2: SGHAT and FQNNGV. V gave up 1 base and J gave up 1 base, with 4 bases separating them. Written as DNA, the CDR3 is TGTGCCAGCAGCTTAGTGGAGAACACTGAAGCTTTCTTT. It translates to CASSLVENTEAFF.

This clone was seen at least ten times. The identical CDR3 is also encoded by other nucleotide sequences in the sample. The chain combines TRBV7-2 with TRBJ1-5; D unresolved. V dropped 1 base and J dropped 4 bases, with 5 bases sitting between them. The CDR3 extends over 13 amino acids. CDR1 is SGHTA, CDR2 FQGNSA, per germline. This chain's CDR3 is CASSLGPNQPQHF. The CDR3 nucleotides are TGTGCCAGCAGCTTAGGGCCTAATCAGCCCCAGCATTTT.

The chain is built from TRBV7-2 and TRBJ2-3, with 9 bases aligning to TRBD2. V dropped 2 bases and J dropped 5; count of bases not matched to a gene: 5. Germline loops: CDR1 SGHTA, CDR2 FQGNSA. The CDR3 contains 15 residues. The CDR3 loop is CASSLKRGAQDTQYF. The CDR3 region has the DNA TGTGCCAGCAGCTTAAAGCGGGGGGCGCAAGATACGCAGTATTTT.

The CDR3 nucleotides are TGTGCCAGTAGTCGGACGGGGTTCCGGAGCGAGCAGTACTTC. Translation: CASSRTGFRSEQYF. The chain is built from TRBV19 and TRBJ2-7, with a tentative D call TRBD2 (5 bases). This CDR3 has 14 amino acids. With 5 bases removed from V and 6 bases from J, the gap between germline ends came to 17 bases. Germline-derived CDR1 and CDR2 are LNHDA and SQIVND (reference sequence).

This clone was seen a few times. CDR3 loop: CASSPGTGGVGTEAFF. As DNA, the CDR3 is TGTGCCAGTAGCCCCGGGACAGGGGGCGTCGGCACTGAAGCTTTCTTT. The chain recombines TRBV19 with TRBJ1-1, with 12 bases aligning to TRBD1. The CDR3 has 16 amino acids. V lost 6 bases and J lost 4; bases outside the gene matches: 9. Germline assignment: CDR1 LNHDA and CDR2 SQIVND (reference sequence). The complete variable domain, with remaining parts taken from reference TRBV19 and TRBJ1-1, reads DGGITQSPKYLFRKEGQNVTLSCEQNLNHDAMYWYRQDPGQGLRLIYYSQIVNDFQKGDIAEGYSVSREKKESFPLTVTSAQKNPTAFYLCASSPGTGGVGTEAFFGQGTRLTVV.

In this sample, this clone turned up once. This likely came from a read error, as a far larger clone is one base away. The J gene is TRBJ1-2, the V gene TRBV6-4; 8 nucleotides line up with TRBD1. The germline V gene has CDR1 MRHNA and CDR2 SNTAGT. This CDR3 has 14 residues. CDR3 DNA sequence: TGTGCCAGCAGTGAGGATGGACAGGGCTATAGCTACACCTTC. This encodes CASSEDGQGYSYTF.

The chain is built from TRBV4-2 and TRBJ2-1; 10 positions match TRBD2. The CDR3 is 20 amino acids. Germline CDR1 LGHNA, CDR2 YNFKEQ. Trimming cost V 1 base and J 8 bases; bases outside gene matches: 20. CDR3 nucleotide sequence: TGTGCCAGCAGCCAAGTCCCCCTGCGTTTAGCGGGAGGAGGGTTCGATGAGCAGTTCTTC. Protein: CASSQVPLRLAGGGFDEQFF.

The V call is TRBV2, the J call TRBJ2-1, with 12 bases lining up with TRBD1. This CDR3 has 17 amino acids. Per germline, CDR1 SNHLY and CDR2 FYNNEI. Losses at the gene ends were 4 bases for V and 0 bases for J; bases not matched to a gene: 4. This CDR3 reads CASSGGTGGSSYNEQFF. The CDR3 nucleotides are TGTGCCAGCAGTGGTGGGACAGGGGGCAGCTCCTACAATGAGCAGTTCTTC.

This clone was observed many times. Distinct nucleotide sequences in the sample also encode this CDR3. This sequence joins TRBV10-1 and TRBJ1-5, with D hard to call. V was trimmed by 0 bases and J by 5 bases, leaving 2 bases between them. The germline CDR1 and CDR2 sequences are WNHNN and SYGVQD (reference sequence). The CDR3 runs to 12 residues. The CDR3 protein is CASSESYQPQHF. CDR3 bases: TGCGCCAGCAGTGAGTCGTATCAGCCCCAGCATTTT.

The count of this clone is one. This is likely an artifact of a read error, given a far larger clone one base away. The CDR3 sequence is CAWSHRCQETQYF. In DNA form, the CDR3 reads TGTGCCTGGAGTCACCGGTGCCAAGAGACCCAGTACTTC. This sequence joins TRBV30 and TRBJ2-5; no definite D call. V was clipped by 2 bases and J by 1 base, with 8 bases between them. CDR1 GTSNPN and CDR2 SVGIG come from the germline V gene (reference sequence). The CDR3 covers 13 residues.

The chain uses TRBV19 and TRBJ1-2; the D is unclear. V lost 1 base, J lost 4 bases, and 13 bases lay in between. Germline V gene lookup returns CDR1 LNHDA and CDR2 SQIVND (reference sequence). The CDR3 runs 15 residues. CDR3 in amino acids: CASSIGAGNTYGYTF. CDR3 bases: TGTGCCAGTAGTATAGGAGCAGGAAATACCTATGGCTACACCTTC.

The count of this clone is one. This sequence is one base from a far larger clone and is likely a read error. This sequence joins TRBV11-1 and TRBJ1-3; no reliable D call. CDR1 and CDR2 from the germline V gene are SGHAT and FQDESV (reference sequence). There are 17 residues in the CDR3. CDR3 region: CASSLDEGAVVGSTIYF. CDR3 nucleotide sequence: TGTGCCAGCAGCTTAGACGAGGGCGCGGTCGTCGGAAGCACCATATATTTT.

CDR3 residues: CASSLRRGEKLFF. CDR3 coding DNA: TGTGCCAGCTCCCTTCGGAGGGGGGAAAAACTGTTTTTT. The chain links TRBV18 to TRBJ1-4; tentatively, D is TRBD1 (6 bases). CDR3 size: 13 residues. V lost 6 bases to trimming and J lost 8 bases, with 13 bases between them. Germline CDR1 is KGHSH and CDR2 is LQKENI.